This entry describes one T cell receptor (beta chain). Its cognate antigen is unknown. These data come from a study of shared clonotypes between healthy human individuals. Sequencing was at deep level. Across several immunoSEQ plates, the genomic DNA of each subset was split evenly. The sorted-subset replicate PCRs were given around 190 ng DNA, which is tens of thousands of T cell genomes. TCRdb's table, derived via immunoSEQ multiplex PCR, lists solely in-frame clones and lacks some. The sample has more than 2,000,000 clones, 80% to 95% seen once. Whole-study findings and limits: Larger richness was generally estimated for naive than memory subsets.

Trimming took 7 bases from V and 4 from J; bases not matched to a gene: 13. This CDR3 has 17 amino acids. The germline CDR1 and CDR2 sequences are MDHEN and SYDVKM. The chain employs TRBV28 and TRBJ2-1; 10 bases match TRBD2. The sequence came from a man younger than 30 in good health. Some clones in this sample may be carry-over from other donors' samples. Sequenced material: naive CD4+ T cells from PBMCs. Stated subset: CD45RA+ positively selected. Here the CDR3 reads CASINSLGTSEYNEQFF. The CDR3 nucleotides are TGTGCCAGCATTAACTCCCTGGGGACTAGCGAGTACAATGAGCAGTTCTTC.